Listed here are 23 T cell receptor beta chains from one sample, sequenced in a study of T cells in Graves' hyperthyroidism and ophthalmopathy. RNA transcripts provided the source from which TCR beta CDR3 regions were amplified. A first-round RT-PCR of the TCR CDR3 used the HTBI primer set. TCRdb used MiXCR to reprocess the multiplex PCR reads, holding one entry per CDR3 protein. This table has hundreds of thousands of distinct CDR3 sequences, about 17% appearing once. What was sequenced was blood. These receptors originate from a woman in her 50s with Graves' hyperthyroidism that later progressed to Graves' ophthalmopathy.

This chain uses TRBV29-1 with TRBJ2-5; a possible D gene is TRBD1 (6 bases). The CDR3 length is 12 residues. CDR1 and CDR2 (germline): SQVTM, ANQGSEA. V lost 5 bases to trimming and J lost 7 bases, with 14 bases between them. Here the CDR3 reads CSVRQDKRTQYF. The CDR3 DNA reads as TGCAGCGTTAGACAGGATAAGAGGACCCAGTACTTC.

This clonotype was recorded a few times. The chain is built from TRBV20-1 and TRBJ2-5; 15 nucleotides align to TRBD2. Germline V gives CDR1 DFQATT, CDR2 SNEGSKA (reference sequence). This CDR3 is 17 amino acids long. V was pared by 1 base and J by 4 bases, with 7 bases of the junction left unmatched. The CDR3 region has the DNA TGCAGTGCTAGAGGGACTAGCGGGGGGGCCCCACGAGAGACCCAGTACTTC. Translating it yields CSARGTSGGAPRETQYF.

CDR3 region: CASSSGLAGVPEQFF. As DNA, the CDR3 is TGTGCCAGCAGCTCGGGACTAGCGGGAGTTCCTGAGCAGTTCTTC. The gene calls are TRBV7-2 and TRBJ2-1; 14 nucleotides align to TRBD2. CDR3 length: 15 residues. Trimming took 4 bases from V and 9 from J; bases not matched to a gene: 5. The germline V gene encodes CDR1 SGHTA and CDR2 FQGNSA.

This clonotype was observed a single time. The chain carries TRBV20-1 and TRBJ2-1; TRBD2 matches at 9 bases. The length of the CDR3 is 13 residues. The germline V gene encodes CDR1 DFQATT and CDR2 SNEGSKA (reference sequence). Unmatched junction bases numbered 16, after V lost 8 bases and J lost 14 bases. The CDR3 coding sequence is TGCAGTTCCACCCAGCGGGGGGCGGGGAAGGAGTTCTTC. Protein sequence: CSSTQRGAGKEFF.

The chain links TRBV9 to TRBJ2-1, with TRBD2 matching 13 bases. V dropped 1 base and J dropped 0; count of bases not matched to a gene: 4. This CDR3 is built from 18 residues. Per germline, CDR1 SGDLS and CDR2 YYNGEE. The CDR3 is CASSVTSGGGRSYNEQFF. The CDR3 DNA follows: TGTGCCAGCAGCGTAACTAGCGGGGGGGGGCGCTCCTACAATGAGCAGTTCTTC.

This clonotype occurred many times. The chain employs TRBV18 and TRBJ2-3; TRBD2 agrees at 8 bases. The CDR3 is 15 amino acids. J lost 3 bases, V lost 1 base, and 3 bases had no gene match. Germline-derived CDR1 and CDR2 are KGHSH and LQKENI. The CDR3 loop is CASSPQVAGTDTQYF. The CDR3 nucleotides read TGTGCCAGCTCACCACAGGTAGCGGGGACAGATACGCAGTATTTT. Full variable domain (remainder filled in from reference TRBV18 and TRBJ2-3): NAGVMQNPRHLVRRRGQEARLRCSPMKGHSHVYWYRQLPEEGLKFMVYLQKENIIDESGMPKERFSAEFPKEGPSILRIQQVVRGDSAAYFCASSPQVAGTDTQYFGPGTRLTVL.

This clonotype was seen at least ten times. CDR3: CSGRAGGDNEQFF. In nucleotides, the CDR3 is TGCAGTGGTAGGGCGGGGGGGGACAATGAGCAGTTCTTC. The chain carries TRBV20-1 and TRBJ2-1, with 9 bases fitting TRBD2. Germline lookup yields CDR1 DFQATT and CDR2 SNEGSKA (reference sequence). The CDR3 spans 13 residues. V lost 7 bases to trimming and J lost 5 bases; unmatched junction nucleotides: 6.

In its sample, this clonotype was seen many times. V and J are TRBV29-1 and TRBJ2-1; TRBD1 aligns across 9 bases. Trimming at V came to 4 bases and at J to 4 bases, leaving 5 bases not matched to a gene. This CDR3 contains 14 residues. From germline, CDR1 is SQVTM and CDR2 ANQGSEA. The CDR3 DNA sequence: TGCAGCGTTGCCGGGACAGGGCCATACAATGAGCAGTTCTTC. Translation: CSVAGTGPYNEQFF.

As concerns this clonotype: The conserved phenylalanine or tryptophan normally closing the CDR3 is absent here, so this likely arose from a read error. The chain employs TRBV5-1 and TRBJ1-4, with TRBD1 identical over 10 bases. The germline gives CDR1 SGHRS, CDR2 YFSETQ. Trimming at V came to 0 bases and at J to 6 bases, leaving 2 bases not matched to a gene. The CDR3 is 15 amino acids. The CDR3 DNA is TGCGCCAGCAGCTTGGCCGGGACAGGGGATGAAAAACTGTTTCTT. It codes for CASSLAGTGDEKLFL.

This clonotype has more than one count but fewer than ten. J is TRBJ1-5 and V is TRBV11-2; D is undetermined. This CDR3 comprises 15 residues. V was cut by 0 bases and J by 0 bases, with 6 bases left in between. Per germline, CDR1 SGHAT and CDR2 FQNNGV. CDR3 nucleotides: TGTGCCAGCAGCTTAGATGTATATAGCAATCAGCCCCAGCATTTT. Translated: CASSLDVYSNQPQHF. The entire variable domain, with the rest obtained from reference TRBV11-2 and TRBJ1-5, is as follows: EAGVAQSPRYKIIEKRQSVAFWCNPISGHATLYWYQQILGQGPKLLIQFQNNGVVDDSQLPKDRFSAERLKGVDSTLKIQPAKLEDSAVYLCASSLDVYSNQPQHFGDGTRLSIL.

This clonotype was detected many times. The chain carries TRBV7-2 and TRBJ1-2; D is possibly TRBD1 (6 bases). The CDR3 extends over 15 amino acids. V shed 1 base and J shed 3 bases, with 12 bases lying between them. Germline loops: CDR1 SGHTA, CDR2 FQGNSA. The CDR3 DNA sequence: TGTGCCAGCAGCTTAGTGTTGGACAGCTACTATGGCTACACCTTC. Translation: CASSLVLDSYYGYTF.

This clonotype was counted ten times or more. The chain recombines TRBV28 with TRBJ2-7, with a weak D call TRBD2 (6 bases). V was trimmed by 5 bases and J by 3 bases, leaving 17 bases between them. CDR3 length: 15 residues. Germline CDR1 and CDR2: MDHEN and SYDVKM. CDR3 sequence (DNA): TGTGCCAGCAGTCCGACCCGTTCGCGGGACTACGAGCAGTACTTC. Its translation: CASSPTRSRDYEQYF.

In this sample, this clonotype turned up many times. The chain uses TRBV4-1 and TRBJ2-7; 8 bases agree with TRBD2. This CDR3 comprises 13 residues. Germline CDR1 reads MGHRA; CDR2 reads YSYEKL. The V and J ends lost 1 base and 5 bases, in that order; junction bases with no gene match: 1. The CDR3 loop is CASSQGAGDEQYF. CDR3 sequence (DNA): TGCGCCAGCAGCCAAGGAGCGGGGGACGAGCAGTACTTC.

The genes are TRBV27 and TRBJ1-4; no definite D call. Germline CDR1 reads MNHEY; CDR2 reads SMNVEV (reference sequence). Trimming shortened V by 5 bases and J by 7 bases, and 17 bases separated the two germline ends. The CDR3 sequence is 15 residues long. This CDR3 reads CASSPLWRAFEKLFF. The CDR3 DNA follows: TGTGCCAGCAGTCCGCTGTGGAGGGCTTTTGAAAAACTGTTTTTT.

The gene calls are TRBV28 and TRBJ2-5, with D perhaps matching TRBD2 (5 bases). The V end was cut by 5 bases, the J end by 2 bases, with 15 bases between. CDR3 length: 15 amino acids. CDR1 and CDR2 from the germline V gene are MDHEN and SYDVKM. The CDR3 nucleotides read TGTGCCAGCAGTGATATCGGGGTTTTACAAGAGACCCAGTACTTC. It yields the protein CASSDIGVLQETQYF.

This rearrangement joins TRBV10-3 to TRBJ2-7, with 9 bases matching TRBD1. The junction had 6 bases not matched to a gene; V was cut back by 3 bases and J by 3 bases. The CDR3 loop spans 15 amino acids. Germline-derived CDR1 and CDR2 are ENHRY and SYGVKD. CDR3 bases: TGTGCCATCAGTGAAATGGGACAGGGAATCTACGAGCAGTACTTC. Translating it yields CAISEMGQGIYEQYF.

This clonotype was observed a few times. This sequence joins TRBV10-1 and TRBJ2-3, with D possibly being TRBD1 or TRBD2 (5 bases each). V gave up 2 bases and J gave up 6 bases, with 15 bases separating them. The CDR3 length is 15 residues. Looked up from germline, CDR1 is WNHNN and CDR2 is SYGVQD (reference sequence). This CDR3 reads CASSEPTGTPDTQYF. The CDR3 coding sequence is TGCGCCAGCAGTGAGCCGACTGGGACCCCGGATACGCAGTATTTT.

The sample holds many counts of this clonotype. The chain employs TRBV11-1 and TRBJ1-1; 8 positions match TRBD1. V was clipped by 3 bases and J by 2 bases; unmatched bases: 8. Germline V CDR1 and CDR2: SGHAT, FQDESV (reference sequence). This CDR3 is 16 amino acids long. CDR3 coding DNA: TGTGCCAGCAGCTTCGGTGGGACAGGAGACAACACTGAAGCTTTCTTT. It encodes CASSFGGTGDNTEAFF.

The rearrangement links TRBV7-9 to TRBJ1-2; D is perhaps TRBD1 (6 bases). The CDR3 sequence is 15 residues long. The V gene's germline CDR1 is SEHNR and CDR2 FQNEAQ (reference sequence). Trimming pared 5 bases from V and 0 bases from J, leaving 13 bases between. DNA of the CDR3: TGTGCCAGCAGCACCCGACAGGAATCTAACTATGGCTACACCTTC. It translates to CASSTRQESNYGYTF.

This clonotype was recorded many times. This chain connects TRBV20-1 to TRBJ1-1; D possibly corresponds to TRBD1 (5 bases). V was cut by 0 bases and J by 3 bases, with 14 bases left in between. Germline values: CDR1 DFQATT, CDR2 SNEGSKA (reference sequence). This CDR3 is 15 amino acids long. In DNA, the CDR3 is TGCAGTGCTAGAGATGGTGCAGGGATCCACACTGAAGCTTTCTTT. It translates to CSARDGAGIHTEAFF.

The chain recombines TRBV11-2 with TRBJ1-1, with 9 bases identical to TRBD1. Trimming cost V 6 bases and J 12 bases; bases outside gene matches: 8. The V gene's germline CDR1 is SGHAT and CDR2 FQNNGV. The CDR3 has 12 amino acids. In nucleotides, the CDR3 is TGTGCCAGCAGGGCCGGGACAGGGAGGTCTTTCTTT. This sequence encodes CASRAGTGRSFF.

This clonotype showed up many times. V is TRBV18 and J is TRBJ1-1, with TRBD1 matching over 7 bases. The CDR3 contains 16 residues. With V trimmed by 4 bases and J by 0 bases, 8 bases remained unmatched. Germline V gene sequence: CDR1 KGHSH, CDR2 LQKENI. CDR3 region: CASSLKEGQLNTEAFF. Written as DNA, the CDR3 is TGTGCCAGCTCACTTAAGGAGGGACAGCTGAACACTGAAGCTTTCTTT.

The CDR3, as DNA: TGTGCCATCAGTACAGGGTCAGATGGCTACACCTTC. The encoded protein is CAISTGSDGYTF. V is TRBV10-3 and J is TRBJ1-2, with D possibly being TRBD1 (6 bases). The V gene lost 5 bases and the J gene lost 6 bases, with 10 bases spanning the gap. The CDR3 sequence is 12 residues long. Germline V CDR1 and CDR2: ENHRY, SYGVKD.